Listed below are T cell receptor beta chains from one sample, sequenced in a study of blood T cell repertoires in COVID-19. Assay used: immunoSEQ multiplex PCR; TCRdb lists only in-frame clones, some missing. The sample yields 200,000 or so clones, roughly 80% seen once. What was sequenced was PBMCs or T cells enriched from blood (not recorded which). Receptors were obtained from a man aged 60 to 69 who had recovered from COVID-19. Each CDR3 is given with its conserved first and last residue. Only part of the rows carry a size: once, few, many, or a class if the clone is expanded.

clone_size | j_call | v_call | cdr3_aa
. | TRBJ2-5 | TRBV3-1/TRBV3-2 | CASSQGTSGGQETQYF
once | TRBJ2-3 | TRBV7-6 | CASSLGGGPTDTQYF
. | TRBJ2-3 | TRBV19 | CASTARGARDTQYF
. | TRBJ1-1 | TRBV9 | CASSLQVNTEAFF
. | TRBJ2-5 | TRBV18 | CASSPGGKETQYF
. | TRBJ2-3 | TRBV2 | CASRAGTGNTDTQYF
. | TRBJ1-6 | TRBV11-2 | CAIPRGEGGSPLHF
. | TRBJ2-2 | TRBV3-1/TRBV3-2 | CASSQSGVTGELFF
. | TRBJ1-2 | TRBV11-2 | CASSFTDTGYTF
few | TRBJ2-5 | TRBV4-2 | CASSQRPSGGAEETQYF
. | TRBJ1-2 | TRBV19 | CASSRQEANYGYTF
once | TRBJ1-1 | TRBV6-5 | CASLPGQSRSTEAFF
. | TRBJ1-6 | TRBV11-3 | CASSLGGSESPLHF
few | TRBJ1-5 | TRBV6-5 | CASSLSPTVQPQHF
. | TRBJ1-2 | TRBV5-6 | CASSSGGLLYGYTF
once | TRBJ2-5 | TRBV7-2 | CASSLWGSGGEETQYF
. | TRBJ2-1 | TRBV11-2 | CASSLTGNEQFF
. | TRBJ2-5 | TRBV2 | CASSETSGGYTSETQYF
few | TRBJ1-1 | TRBV6-1 | CASSETWTGNTEAFF
. | TRBJ2-3 | TRBV5-1 | CASSPGLAGGTDTQYF
once | TRBJ1-4 | TRBV6-6 | CASSRRGQSNEKLFF
. | TRBJ2-5 | TRBV27 | CASSPRGGMGETQYF
few | TRBJ1-2 | TRBV24-1 | CAAGGAYGYTF
. | TRBJ2-2 | TRBV2 | CASSLGLAGTGELFF
. | TRBJ2-1 | TRBV5-1 | CASSYRDRGMNEQFF
. | TRBJ1-5 | TRBV7-8 | CASSRRGQGVGQPQHF
. | TRBJ2-7 | TRBV27 | CASSPTGGLTYEQYF
. | TRBJ2-5 | TRBV6-5 | CASSYSGGLETQYF
. | TRBJ1-2 | TRBV5-1 | CASSSTGEEGYTF
. | TRBJ1-1 | TRBV2 | CASRGQGGVEKTEAFF
. | TRBJ2-2 | TRBV11-3 | CASSLFAGTGGTLDTGELFF
once | TRBJ2-5 | TRBV6-2/TRBV6-3 | CASSRTGPETQYF
. | TRBJ2-5 | TRBV4-3 | CASSQTGGAETQYF
. | TRBJ1-1 | TRBV4-3 | CASSQDAGSTRTEAFF
. | TRBJ1-6 | TRBV5-1 | CASSLGTGGNSPLHF
. | TRBJ2-7 | TRBV14 | CASSQAYEQYF
few | TRBJ2-3 | TRBV14 | CASSQVGTHTSTDTQYF
. | TRBJ1-1 | TRBV11-2 | CASSPSTGSNTEAFF
once | TRBJ1-4 | TRBV7-6 | CASSRPEGRNNEKLFF
. | TRBJ2-7 | TRBV27 | CASSSQGNEQYF
. | TRBJ2-1 | TRBV5-1 | CASSSGLALSSYNEQFF
. | TRBJ1-4 | TRBV4-1 | CASSLQGAGTNEKLFF
. | TRBJ2-7 | TRBV28 | CASRRAAFEQYF
. | TRBJ2-7 | TRBV2 | CASTTGGQGYEQYF
. | TRBJ1-5 | TRBV19 | CASSSVLNQPQHF
once | TRBJ1-3 | TRBV5-1 | CASSLAGVSGNTIYF